This entry features one T cell receptor beta chain sequence. As yet, its antigen is unknown. PCR amplification relied on 60 Vbeta primers (plus 13 Jbeta primers). TCRdb's copy holds only in-frame clones and misses some; the assay was immunoSEQ multiplex PCR. The sample holds 150,000 to 200,000 clones, 65% to 90% seen once. The data were obtained in a study of cytomegalovirus exposure and HLA in healthy donors. Study background: A prior study identified 110 million or so unique TCR beta sequences from about 200 million T cells.

Germline V gives CDR1 SGHDT, CDR2 YYEEEE. There are 15 residues in the CDR3. The V gene end was trimmed by 0 bases and the J gene end by 5 bases; junction bases not matched to a gene: 2. Points from the study as a whole: Across all donors, roughly uniform sequencing depth was an assumption of the presence/absence analyses. TCR beta V segments were, for the most part, productive about 87% or about 30% of the time in an earlier analysis.

The chain joins TRBV5-6 to TRBJ2-1; the match to TRBD1 covers 10 bases. The sequencing sample was made of PBMCs. The sequence came from a man aged 50 to 60 in good health and CMV-seropositive. The CDR3 sequence is CASSLVGTGDNEQFF. The CDR3 DNA sequence: TGTGCCAGCAGCTTGGTCGGGACAGGGGACAATGAGCAGTTCTTC.